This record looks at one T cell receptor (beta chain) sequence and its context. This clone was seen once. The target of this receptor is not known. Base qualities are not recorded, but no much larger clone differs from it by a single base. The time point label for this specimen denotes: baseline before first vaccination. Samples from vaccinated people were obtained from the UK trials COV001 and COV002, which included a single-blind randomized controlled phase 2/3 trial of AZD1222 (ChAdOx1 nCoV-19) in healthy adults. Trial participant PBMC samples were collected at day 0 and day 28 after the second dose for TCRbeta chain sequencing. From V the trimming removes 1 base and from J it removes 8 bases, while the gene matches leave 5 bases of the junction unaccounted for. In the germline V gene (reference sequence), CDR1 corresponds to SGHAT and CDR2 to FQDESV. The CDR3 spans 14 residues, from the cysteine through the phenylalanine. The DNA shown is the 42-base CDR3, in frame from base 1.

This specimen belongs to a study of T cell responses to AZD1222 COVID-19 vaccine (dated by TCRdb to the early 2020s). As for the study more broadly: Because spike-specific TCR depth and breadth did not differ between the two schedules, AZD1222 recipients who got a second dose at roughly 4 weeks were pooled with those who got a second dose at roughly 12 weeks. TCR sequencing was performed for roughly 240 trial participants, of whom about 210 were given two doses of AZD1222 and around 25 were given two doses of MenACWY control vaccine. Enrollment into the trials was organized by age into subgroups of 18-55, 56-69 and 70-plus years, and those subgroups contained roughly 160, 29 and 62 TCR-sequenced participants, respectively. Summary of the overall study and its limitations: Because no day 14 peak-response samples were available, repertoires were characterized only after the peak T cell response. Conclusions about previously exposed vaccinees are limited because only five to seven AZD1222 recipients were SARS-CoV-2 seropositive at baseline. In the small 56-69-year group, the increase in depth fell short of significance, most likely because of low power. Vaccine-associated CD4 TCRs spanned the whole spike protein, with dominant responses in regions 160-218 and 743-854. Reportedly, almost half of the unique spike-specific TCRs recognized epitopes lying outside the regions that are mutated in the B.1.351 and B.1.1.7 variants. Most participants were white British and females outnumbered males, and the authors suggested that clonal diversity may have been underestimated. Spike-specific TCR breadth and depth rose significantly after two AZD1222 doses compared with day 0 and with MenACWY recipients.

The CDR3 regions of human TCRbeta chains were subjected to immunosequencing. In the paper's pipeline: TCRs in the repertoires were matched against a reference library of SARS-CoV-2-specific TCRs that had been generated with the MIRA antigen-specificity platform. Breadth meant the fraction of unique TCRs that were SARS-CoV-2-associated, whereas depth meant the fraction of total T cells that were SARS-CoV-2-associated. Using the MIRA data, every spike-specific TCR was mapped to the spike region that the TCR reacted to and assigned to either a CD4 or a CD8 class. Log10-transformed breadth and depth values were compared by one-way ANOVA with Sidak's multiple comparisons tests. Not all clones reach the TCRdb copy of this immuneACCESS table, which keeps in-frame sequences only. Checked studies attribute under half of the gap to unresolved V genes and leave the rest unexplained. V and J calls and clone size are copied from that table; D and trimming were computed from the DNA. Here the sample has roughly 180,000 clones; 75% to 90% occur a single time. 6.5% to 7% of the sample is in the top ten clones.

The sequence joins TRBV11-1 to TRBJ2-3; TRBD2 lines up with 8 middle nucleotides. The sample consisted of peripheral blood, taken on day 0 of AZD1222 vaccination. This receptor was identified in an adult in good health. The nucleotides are TGTGCCAGCAGCTTAGAGGCTAGCGGGTCTACGCAGTATTTT. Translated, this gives CASSLEASGSTQYF.